This is a list of T cell receptor beta chains from one sample in a study of cytomegalovirus exposure and HLA in healthy donors. Sequencing was performed with immunoSEQ multiplex PCR; in TCRdb, only in-frame clones are kept and a portion is missing. The sample records approximately 270,000 clones, about 90% being singletons. Sequenced: PBMCs. These receptors originate from a man aged 18 to 29 in good health and CMV-seropositive. CDR3s include the opening cysteine and the closing phenylalanine or tryptophan. The D gene is left open where the match is weak. Clone size is shown for a subset of rows, as once, few, many or a class of expanded clone.

>TRBV4-1|TRBD2|TRBJ2-1|-
CASSPGLAISYEQFF
TGCGCCAGCAGCCCGGGACTAGCGATTAGCTATGAGCAGTTCTTC
>TRBV7-3|-|TRBJ1-1|few
CASSAQGNTEAFF
TGTGCCAGCAGCGCACAGGGGAACACTGAAGCTTTCTTT
>TRBV7-2|-|TRBJ2-1|-
CASSLVPGLVTGSNEQFF
TGTGCCAGCAGCTTAGTGCCGGGGTTGGTGACTGGGTCCAATGAGCAGTTCTTC
>TRBV28|-|TRBJ1-2|-
CASSLAGANYGYTF
TGTGCCAGCAGTTTAGCGGGGGCTAACTATGGCTACACCTTC
>TRBV9|-|TRBJ2-7|-
CASSGAIPREQYF
TGTGCCAGCAGCGGGGCCATACCACGCGAGCAGTACTTC
>TRBV5-6|TRBD1|TRBJ2-7|-
CASSFGTGDLTSF
TGTGCCAGCAGCTTTGGGACAGGGGATTTAACTTCATTC
>TRBV6-1|TRBD1|TRBJ1-3|-
CASGGTGRNGNTIYF
TGTGCCAGCGGAGGGACAGGGAGAAACGGAAACACCATATATTTT
>TRBV28|TRBD2|TRBJ2-5|-
CASSTYGLAGEETQYF
TGTGCCAGCAGTACCTATGGACTAGCGGGAGAAGAGACCCAGTACTTC
>TRBV27|-|TRBJ2-1|-
CASSIQDSYNEQFF
TGTGCCAGCAGCATACAGGACTCCTACAATGAGCAGTTCTTC
>TRBV6-5|-|TRBJ2-1|-
CASSYGSTNEQFF
TGTGCCAGCAGTTATGGGTCTACCAATGAGCAGTTCTTC
>TRBV6-5|TRBD1|TRBJ1-1|-
CASSLRQGARTEAFF
TGTGCCAGCAGTCTCCGACAGGGGGCTCGCACTGAAGCTTTCTTT